The source of this T cell receptor (beta chain) is a study of cytomegalovirus exposure and HLA in healthy donors. Both 60 Vbeta primers and 13 Jbeta primers went into the PCR. Some clones are missing from TCRdb's copy, which holds only in-frame ones; the method was immunoSEQ multiplex PCR. This sample contains over 100,000 clones. V was trimmed by 3 bases and J by 3 bases, leaving 6 bases between them. Germline V lookup: CDR1 DFQATT, CDR2 SNEGSKA (reference sequence). CDR3 size: 11 residues. The V and J genes are TRBV20-1 and TRBJ2-7; no definite D call. What was sequenced was PBMCs. This receptor was identified in a man aged 35-49 years in good health and CMV-seropositive. CDR3 coding DNA: TGCAGTGCTAGTCCTAACTACGAGCAGTACTTC. Amino acid sequence: CSASPNYEQYF.